Below, one T cell receptor (beta chain) is given with its context. The target antigen is unknown. The source of the sample is a study of cytomegalovirus exposure and HLA in healthy donors. Background on the study: Samples from HLA-typed donors yielded about 86 million unique TCRs in an early data release.

The PCR contained 60 Vbeta and 13 Jbeta primers. Assay used: immunoSEQ multiplex PCR; TCRdb lists only in-frame clones, some missing. The sample carries roughly 190,000 clones, around 83% recorded once. Whole-study findings and limits: Earlier analysis found most TCR beta V segments productive about 90% or about 30% of the time.

Germline CDR1 is SGHVS and CDR2 is FNYEAQ. The CDR3 spans 13 residues. The V segment lost 5 bases and the J segment 6 bases; nucleotides outside the gene matches: 5. J is TRBJ1-1 and V is TRBV7-6; 8 bases align to TRBD1. The specimen sequenced was PBMCs. This clonotype originated in a woman aged 50 to 65 in good health and CMV-seropositive. The CDR3 nucleotides read TGTGCCAGCAGCCAGGCGGACAGGGCTGAAGCTTTCTTT. It codes for CASSQADRAEAFF.